This T cell receptor beta chain originates from a study of CXCR3 chemokines and chemotherapy response in bladder cancer. Via MiXCR, TCRdb re-called the PCR reads, giving one row per CDR3 protein. The data contain 7,000 to 9,500 distinct CDR3 sequences, 20% to 25% of them singletons. This clonotype has ten or more counts. The receptor's source is a human donor with bladder cancer that did not respond to neoadjuvant chemotherapy. Sampling was carried out from a patient whose treatment included neoadjuvant chemotherapy.

The CDR3 spells CASSPGTGGLGYTF. The CDR3 DNA follows: TGTGCCAGCAGTCCAGGGACAGGGGGCCTTGGCTACACCTTC. The rearrangement links TRBV28 to TRBJ1-2; 12 nucleotides match TRBD1. The CDR3 is 14 residues long. With V trimmed by 5 bases and J by 7 bases, 5 bases remained unmatched. Germline assignment: CDR1 MDHEN and CDR2 SYDVKM.